This T cell receptor (beta chain) was sequenced in a study of blood T cell repertoires in COVID-19. Across the study: Sites in the United States, Italy and Spain provided acute and convalescent COVID-19 samples. Sample material is recorded as cDNA or gDNA derived from T cells, B-cell-depleted T cells, or PBMCs.

Germline V gene lookup returns CDR1 ENHRY and CDR2 SYGVKD. The CDR3 has 16 amino acids. The junction had 3 bases not matched to a gene; V was cut back by 2 bases and J by 7 bases. Per the original data handling: It was from reference gene primer amplification that nucleated cell counts were estimated. Libraries were prepared by immunoSEQ multiplex PCR; TCRdb keeps only in-frame clonotypes and omits some of them. V and J calls and clone size come straight from that table; D and trimming were deduced from the DNA. The table records approximately 250,000 clones, around 78% of them present only once. This sequence originates from a man in his 60s who had recovered from COVID-19. The sequencing sample was made of peripheral blood. The gene calls are TRBV10-3 and TRBJ2-1, with 15 positions matching TRBD2. CDR3: CAISEPGLAGGNEQFF. The CDR3 nucleotides are TGTGCCATCAGTGAGCCGGGACTAGCGGGGGGAAATGAGCAGTTCTTC.